Given below is one T cell receptor (beta chain) in context. Antigen unknown. This CDR3 contains 14 residues. V lost 8 bases and J 5 bases, leaving 18 bases between the germline ends. Germline V gene lookup returns CDR1 MNHNS and CDR2 SASEGT. This sample stems from a study of response to subunit inactivated influenza vaccine. Study results and limitations: There was a suggestion from the authors that each seasonal influenza vaccination recruits few new T cells.

Via MiXCR, TCRdb re-called the RT-PCR reads, giving one row per CDR3 protein. The repertoire holds about 500,000 distinct CDR3 sequences, with 10% to 15% as singletons. This receptor was taken from a man over 45 who received an inactivated influenza vaccine. Sample: PBMCs from blood, taken more than 35 days after vaccination. The chain employs TRBV6-1 and TRBJ1-1; perhaps TRBD1 as D (6 bases). The CDR3 protein is CASAPTGIGTEAFF. For the CDR3, the DNA is TGTGCCAGCGCCCCGACAGGTATTGGGACTGAAGCTTTCTTT.